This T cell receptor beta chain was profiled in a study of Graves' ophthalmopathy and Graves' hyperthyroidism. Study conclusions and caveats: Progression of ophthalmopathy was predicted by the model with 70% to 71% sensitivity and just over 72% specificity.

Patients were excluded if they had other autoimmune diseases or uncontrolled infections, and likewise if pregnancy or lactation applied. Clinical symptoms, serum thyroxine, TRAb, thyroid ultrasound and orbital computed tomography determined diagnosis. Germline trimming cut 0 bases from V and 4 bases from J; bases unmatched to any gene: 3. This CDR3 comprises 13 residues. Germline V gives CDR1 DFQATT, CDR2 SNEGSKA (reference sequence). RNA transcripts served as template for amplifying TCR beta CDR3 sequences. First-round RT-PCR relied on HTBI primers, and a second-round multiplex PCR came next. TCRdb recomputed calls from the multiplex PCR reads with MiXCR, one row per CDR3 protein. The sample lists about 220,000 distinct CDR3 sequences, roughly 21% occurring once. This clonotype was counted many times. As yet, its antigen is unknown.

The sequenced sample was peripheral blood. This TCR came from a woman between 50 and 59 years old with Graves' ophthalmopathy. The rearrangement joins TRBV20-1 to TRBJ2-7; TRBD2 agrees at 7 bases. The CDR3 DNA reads TGCAGTGCTAGAGATCGAGCGGGGTACGAGCAGTACTTC. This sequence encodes CSARDRAGYEQYF.